This TCR beta chain was identified in a study of persistence of HIV-infected CD4 T cells. Points on this clone: Its antigen is not identified.

This nonspecific control used anti-CD3/anti-CD28 bead stimulation of CD4+ T cells. CD4+ T cells upregulating both CD40 ligand and CD69 were sorted as responding cells. This was the immunoSEQ version 4 assay in survey mode. TCRdb's copy holds only in-frame clones and misses some; the assay was immunoSEQ multiplex PCR. The sample has roughly 45,000 clones; roughly 90% are singletons. The CDR3 consists of 15 residues. Germline V CDR1 and CDR2: SGHRS, YFSETQ. The V segment lost 4 bases and the J segment 3 bases; nucleotides outside the gene matches: 8. Here the sequenced sample was CD4+ T cells sorted from PBMCs after roughly 17-hour stimulation, taken from a patient who received antiretroviral therapy. The clonotype originates from an adult man with HIV who was CMV-seropositive. V usage is TRBV5-1 and J usage is TRBJ2-5; 8 nucleotides line up with TRBD1. CDR3 region: CASSPDGQGEETQYF. The DNA for the CDR3 is TGCGCCAGCAGCCCCGACGGACAGGGAGAAGAGACCCAGTACTTC.